Following are 27 T cell receptor beta chains from one sample sequenced in a study of neoadjuvant anti-PD-1 for oral cavity cancer. The protocol was immunoSEQ multiplex PCR, while the TCRdb copy is restricted to in-frame clones and leaves out a portion. The sample holds over 14,000 clones, approximately 71% seen once. This material consisted of PBMCs, taken before nivolumab (anti-PD-1) treatment. These receptors were collected from a person aged 35-80 years with oral cavity squamous cell carcinoma.

V is TRBV5-4 and J is TRBJ2-3; TRBD2 matches 7 bases. Per germline, CDR1 SGHNT and CDR2 YYREEE (reference sequence). The length of the CDR3 is 17 residues. With V trimmed by 2 bases and J by 2 bases, 11 bases remained unmatched. CDR3 protein: CASSFGGRAGNTDTQYF. The CDR3 DNA follows: TGTGCCAGCAGCTTCGGGGGGAGGGCCGGGAACACAGATACGCAGTATTTT.

This clone showed up just a few times. The V and J genes are TRBV4-1 and TRBJ1-5; maybe TRBD1 (5 bases). Germline V gene data show CDR1 as MGHRA and CDR2 as YSYEKL. The CDR3 extends over 17 amino acids. V dropped 1 base and J dropped 0 bases, with 13 bases sitting between them. CDR3 sequence reads: CASSQGPGGNSNQPQHF. The CDR3 DNA is TGCGCCAGCAGCCAAGGTCCTGGGGGGAATAGCAATCAGCCCCAGCATTTT.

The chain couples TRBV10-1 to TRBJ2-1; TRBD1 matches at 8 bases. V dropped 0 bases and J dropped 3; count of bases not matched to a gene: 1. CDR3 length equals 15 residues. CDR1 and CDR2 from the germline V gene are WNHNN and SYGVQD (reference sequence). In nucleotides, the CDR3 is TGCGCCAGCAGTGAGTCTACAGGGGGCTACAATGAGCAGTTCTTC. Translation: CASSESTGGYNEQFF.

This clone has just a few counts. The chain couples TRBV7-2 to TRBJ2-7, with unresolved D. The CDR3 contains 11 residues. Germline CDR1 reads SGHTA; CDR2 reads FQGNSA. V gave up 3 bases and J gave up 4 bases, with 4 bases separating them. The CDR3 DNA is TGTGCCAGCAGCTTGAGGTACGAGCAGTACTTC. It translates to CASSLRYEQYF. Together with reference TRBV7-2 and TRBJ2-7, the CDR3 gives the full variable domain: GAGVSQSPSNKVTEKGKDVELRCDPISGHTALYWYRQSLGQGLEFLIYFQGNSAPDKSGLPSDRFSAERTGGSVSTLTIQRTQQEDSAVYLCASSLRYEQYFGPGTRLTVT.

This chain uses TRBV19 with TRBJ2-3; D possibly corresponds to TRBD2 (6 bases). This CDR3 contains 14 residues. The V and J ends lost 10 bases and 5 bases respectively, with 19 bases between them. The germline gives CDR1 LNHDA, CDR2 SQIVND (reference sequence). The DNA of the CDR3 is TGTGCCACCCTACCTGCGGCGGGGATAGATACGCAGTATTTT. Its protein product is CATLPAAGIDTQYF.

This clone has more than one count but fewer than ten. The rearrangement links TRBV11-2 to TRBJ1-5; TRBD1 matches at 10 bases. This CDR3 has 14 residues. V lost 5 bases, J lost 5 bases, and 3 bases stayed unmatched. CDR1 SGHAT and CDR2 FQNNGV come from the germline V gene. CDR3 DNA: TGTGCCAGCAGCGACGGACAGGGGGATCAGCCCCAGCATTTT. Translated: CASSDGQGDQPQHF.

The CDR3 spells CASSPGTGARETQYF. The CDR3 DNA follows: TGTGCCAGCAGCCCAGGGACAGGGGCACGGGAGACCCAGTACTTC. The chain has TRBV27 and TRBJ2-5, with TRBD1 matching over 10 bases. The V gene end was trimmed by 6 bases and the J gene end by 5 bases; junction bases not matched to a gene: 9. The CDR3 has 15 residues. The germline V gene has CDR1 MNHEY and CDR2 SMNVEV (reference sequence).

Written as DNA, the CDR3 is TGTGCCAGCAGCGTAGTATCGGTCCCCGGGGAGCTGTTTTTT. It yields the protein CASSVVSVPGELFF. The gene calls are TRBV9 and TRBJ2-2, with D unresolved. Trimming took off 0 bases at V and 6 bases at J, with 9 bases between the two ends. The germline V gene encodes CDR1 SGDLS and CDR2 YYNGEE. CDR3 length: 14 residues.

The chain uses TRBV7-8 and TRBJ2-1; 9 bases are a match to TRBD2. This CDR3 spans 17 amino acids. Germline CDR1 reads SGHVS; CDR2 reads FQNEAQ. The ends lost 4 bases at V and 7 bases at J; junction bases unmatched: 14. CDR3 DNA sequence: TGTGCCAGCAGCTCCTCCGTCAACAGCGGGGGGCAAAATGAGCAGTTCTTC. Protein sequence: CASSSSVNSGGQNEQFF.

This clone was detected a few times. In DNA form, the CDR3 reads TGTGCCAGCAGAGTAGCGGGACCCACAGATACGCAGTATTTT. It specifies CASRVAGPTDTQYF. V gene TRBV6-5 combines with J gene TRBJ2-3; 8 nucleotides line up with TRBD2. CDR1 is MNHEY, CDR2 SVGAGI, per germline. The CDR3 has 14 amino acids. V lost 6 bases to trimming and J lost 2 bases; unmatched junction nucleotides: 4.

This chain joins TRBV4-1 and TRBJ2-3, with D perhaps matching TRBD2 (6 bases). Trimming took off 2 bases at V and 4 bases at J, with 16 bases between the two ends. The CDR3 has 16 residues. CDR1 and CDR2 from the germline V gene are MGHRA and YSYEKL. The CDR3 spells CASSQSPGEAADTQYF. In DNA form, the CDR3 reads TGCGCCAGCAGCCAATCACCGGGAGAGGCGGCAGATACGCAGTATTTT.

This clone was detected only once. The CDR3 sequence: CASSSTFSNEKLFF. CDR3 DNA: TGTGCCAGTAGTTCCACATTTTCTAATGAAAAACTGTTTTTT. The chain employs TRBV19 and TRBJ1-4; D ambiguous. With 5 bases removed from V and 3 bases from J, the gap between germline ends came to 10 bases. Germline V gives CDR1 LNHDA, CDR2 SQIVND (reference sequence). CDR3 size: 14 residues.

The V gene is TRBV4-1, the J gene TRBJ1-3, with TRBD1 matching 7 bases. CDR1 and CDR2 from the germline V gene are MGHRA and YSYEKL. Germline trimming cut 4 bases from V and 0 bases from J; bases unmatched to any gene: 9. The CDR3 length is 17 residues. The CDR3 loop is CASSRQGIVLSGNTIYF. The DNA of the CDR3 is TGCGCCAGCAGCCGACAGGGTATAGTGCTCTCTGGAAACACCATATATTTT.

V usage is TRBV7-9 and J usage is TRBJ2-3; 15 bases match TRBD2. V shed 5 bases, J shed 2 bases, and the junction held 8 bases outside the gene matches. The CDR3 has 18 residues. Germline CDR1 reads SEHNR; CDR2 reads FQNEAQ (reference sequence). The CDR3, as DNA: TGTGCCAGCAGCCAGGGGACTAGCGGGGGGATTTTCACAGATACGCAGTATTTT. Its translation: CASSQGTSGGIFTDTQYF.

The chain uses TRBV7-2 and TRBJ1-6, with D maybe TRBD1 (6 bases). In germline, CDR1 is SGHTA, CDR2 FQGNSA. Trimming took 6 bases from V and 12 from J, leaving 15 bases between them. The CDR3 is made up of 13 amino acids. This CDR3 is CASRGGTLGPLHF. CDR3 nucleotides: TGTGCCAGCAGGGGGGGCACTTTAGGACCCCTCCACTTT.

This clone was seen just once. This sequence joins TRBV7-6 and TRBJ1-5; perhaps TRBD1 as D (5 bases). The CDR3 covers 13 residues. Trimming left V 5 bases short and J 4 bases short, with 9 bases between. CDR1 SGHVS and CDR2 FNYEAQ come from the germline V gene. Written as DNA, the CDR3 is TGTGCCAGCAGCCGGACAAGAAATCAGCCCCAGCATTTT. Protein sequence: CASSRTRNQPQHF.

A few counts support this clone. The gene calls are TRBV7-8 and TRBJ1-1, with TRBD1 matching 7 bases. Germline loops: CDR1 SGHVS, CDR2 FQNEAQ. The CDR3 is 15 amino acids. V lost 0 bases, J lost 4 bases, and 5 bases stayed unmatched. This CDR3 is CASSLARQGGTEAFF. CDR3 sequence (DNA): TGTGCCAGCAGCTTAGCGAGACAGGGAGGCACTGAAGCTTTCTTT.

V is TRBV25-1 and J is TRBJ1-2; D remains unclear. This CDR3 has 12 residues. Trimming shortened V by 2 bases and J by 8 bases, and 9 bases separated the two germline ends. Germline values: CDR1 MGHDK, CDR2 SYGVNS. The CDR3 spells CASSERGWGYTF. In DNA form, the CDR3 reads TGTGCCAGCAGTGAACGGGGATGGGGCTACACCTTC.

The J gene is TRBJ2-3, the V gene TRBV5-1; 8 nucleotides line up with TRBD1. The germline V gene encodes CDR1 SGHRS and CDR2 YFSETQ. V lost 0 bases to trimming and J lost 6 bases; unmatched junction nucleotides: 18. The CDR3 loop spans 19 amino acids. The CDR3 coding sequence is TGCGCCAGCAGCTTGGCGCTGGATCGGACAGGGTGGTTCGCGGATACGCAGTATTTT. Amino acid sequence: CASSLALDRTGWFADTQYF.

J is TRBJ1-3 and V is TRBV4-1; D is possibly TRBD1 (6 bases). The CDR3 has 18 amino acids. Trimming pared 1 base from V and 0 bases from J, leaving 16 bases between. Germline loops: CDR1 MGHRA, CDR2 YSYEKL. The CDR3 DNA is TGCGCCAGCAGCCAAGGGGGCAGGGGAAGGGGCTCTGGAAACACCATATATTTT. It codes for CASSQGGRGRGSGNTIYF.

The genes are TRBV5-1 and TRBJ2-1, with 8 bases fitting TRBD1. The CDR3 is 15 residues long. The V segment lost 0 bases and the J segment 2 bases; nucleotides outside the gene matches: 1. Looked up from germline, CDR1 is SGHRS and CDR2 is YFSETQ. CDR3 amino acids: CASSLGQGTYNEQFF. The CDR3 DNA is TGCGCCAGCAGCTTGGGACAGGGGACCTACAATGAGCAGTTCTTC.

The V and J genes are TRBV5-1 and TRBJ2-7, with 8 nucleotides matching TRBD1. The CDR3 contains 13 residues. V shed 4 bases, J shed 3 bases, and the junction held 3 bases outside the gene matches. Germline loops: CDR1 SGHRS, CDR2 YFSETQ. The CDR3 DNA follows: TGCGCCAGCAGCACGGGACAGGTCTACGAGCAGTACTTC. It yields the protein CASSTGQVYEQYF.

The CDR3 DNA reads TGTGCCAGCGCTGGACAGCGGAACACTGAAGCTTTCTTT. Encoded protein: CASAGQRNTEAFF. V usage is TRBV2 and J usage is TRBJ1-1; D may be TRBD1 (6 bases). The CDR3 consists of 13 residues. Per the germline V gene, CDR1 is SNHLY and CDR2 is FYNNEI. The germline V and J ends were trimmed by 8 bases and 1 base, with 11 bases remaining between them.

The chain uses TRBV19 and TRBJ2-7; 7 bases match TRBD1. CDR3 length: 14 amino acids. V gave up 3 bases and J gave up 2 bases; unmatched junction bases: 4. Germline CDR1 and CDR2: LNHDA and SQIVND (reference sequence). CDR3 sequence (DNA): TGTGCCAGTAGTATCTTACAGGGGCCCTACGAGCAGTACTTC. This encodes CASSILQGPYEQYF.

The V call is TRBV5-1, the J call TRBJ2-1, with D possibly TRBD2 on 6 matching bases. This CDR3 region has 14 residues. Germline lookup yields CDR1 SGHRS and CDR2 YFSETQ. Trimming removed 4 bases at V and 8 bases at J, with 16 bases between. The CDR3 nucleotides are TGCGCCAGCAGCATCCGGGGACTTCCGGATGAGCAGTTCTTC. Translated: CASSIRGLPDEQFF. The full variable domain, with the rest looked up from reference TRBV5-1 and TRBJ2-1, is KAGVTQTPRYLIKTRGQQVTLSCSPISGHRSVSWYQQTPGQGLQFLFEYFSETQRNKGNFPGRFSGRQFSNSRSEMNVSTLELGDSALYLCASSIRGLPDEQFFGPGTRLTVL.

This clone was counted a single time. The chain combines TRBV5-6 with TRBJ1-5; no clear D. Trimming pared 4 bases from V and 4 bases from J, leaving 6 bases between. The V gene's germline CDR1 is SGHDT and CDR2 YYEEEE. The CDR3 covers 12 residues. CDR3 nucleotides: TGTGCCAGCAGCCGTAGAAATCAGCCCCAGCATTTT. As protein: CASSRRNQPQHF.

V gene TRBV2 combines with J gene TRBJ1-5; D is uncertain. Trimming took 4 bases from V and 1 from J, leaving 11 bases between them. The CDR3 is made up of 15 amino acids. The germline CDR1 and CDR2 sequences are SNHLY and FYNNEI. CDR3 in DNA: TGTGCCAGCAGTGTTAATACGGGGAGCAATCAGCCCCAGCATTTT. Its translation is CASSVNTGSNQPQHF.